Following are 17 T cell receptor beta chains from one sample sequenced in a study of cytomegalovirus exposure and HLA in healthy donors. This PCR relied on a set of 60 Vbeta primers and 13 Jbeta primers. Some clones are missing from TCRdb's copy, which holds only in-frame ones; the method was immunoSEQ multiplex PCR. The sample contains more than 85,000 clones, 76% of which appear only once. The sample was PBMCs. The receptors derive from a woman between 50 and 59 years old in good health and CMV-seropositive.

This chain connects TRBV19 to TRBJ2-4; TRBD1 agrees at 9 bases. The CDR3 contains 16 residues. The germline V gene has CDR1 LNHDA and CDR2 SQIVND (reference sequence). V lost 5 bases and J lost 3; bases outside the gene matches: 8. CDR3 DNA sequence: TGTGCCAGTAGTTCAACCGGGACAGGGAACAAAAACATTCAGTACTTC. This gives the protein CASSSTGTGNKNIQYF.

This sequence joins TRBV27 and TRBJ2-7; 13 bases match TRBD2. Germline-derived CDR1 and CDR2 are MNHEY and SMNVEV (reference sequence). V shed 7 bases, J shed 6 bases, and the junction held 6 bases outside the gene matches. The CDR3 consists of 14 residues. The CDR3 here is CASKGLAGRTEQYF. The CDR3 nucleotides read TGTGCCAGCAAGGGACTAGCGGGAAGGACCGAGCAGTACTTC.

This sequence joins TRBV30 and TRBJ2-1; tentatively, D is TRBD1 (6 bases). Per the germline V gene, CDR1 is GTSNPN and CDR2 is SVGIG (reference sequence). CDR3 length equals 13 residues. Trimming took off 5 bases at V and 2 bases at J, with 10 bases between the two ends. CDR3 loop: CAWVAGAYNEQFF. In DNA, the CDR3 is TGTGCCTGGGTGGCAGGGGCCTACAATGAGCAGTTCTTC.

V gene TRBV7-2 combines with J gene TRBJ2-3; 7 bases match TRBD1. The CDR3 runs 13 residues. The J segment lost 6 bases and the V segment lost 0 bases, leaving 0 bases of the junction unmatched. CDR1 and CDR2 (germline): SGHTA, FQGNSA. The chain's CDR3 is CASSLATGDTQYF. DNA for the CDR3: TGTGCCAGCAGCTTAGCGACAGGGGATACGCAGTATTTT.

The rearrangement links TRBV5-5 to TRBJ1-2; D may be TRBD1 (6 bases). Germline loops: CDR1 SGHKS, CDR2 YYEKEE (reference sequence). The CDR3 contains 14 residues. The V end lost 4 bases, the J end lost 5 bases, and 15 bases lay between the germline ends. The CDR3 DNA reads TGTGCCAGCAGCGGGGACACCTCAAGGTATGGCTACACCTTC. This encodes CASSGDTSRYGYTF. The full variable domain, its missing parts supplied by reference TRBV5-5 and TRBJ1-2, is DAGVTQSPTHLIKTRGQQVTLRCSPISGHKSVSWYQQVLGQGPQFIFQYYEKEERGRGNFPDRFSARQFPNYSSELNVNALLLGDSALYLCASSGDTSRYGYTFGSGTRLTVV.

As for this clone: The same CDR3 is also encoded by other DNA sequences in this sample. The genes are TRBV6-5 and TRBJ2-3, with 8 bases fitting TRBD1. CDR3 length: 14 residues. The J segment lost 0 bases and the V segment lost 8 bases, leaving 4 bases of the junction unmatched. CDR1 and CDR2 (germline): MNHEY, SVGAGI. The CDR3 region is CASSWTGSTDTQYF. The DNA for the CDR3 is TGTGCCAGCTCGTGGACAGGGAGCACAGATACGCAGTATTTT.

This rearrangement joins TRBV11-2 to TRBJ2-3, with 7 nucleotides matching TRBD2. The V gene's germline CDR1 is SGHAT and CDR2 FQNNGV. The J segment lost 1 base and the V segment lost 3 bases, leaving 7 bases of the junction unmatched. CDR3 size: 16 residues. The CDR3 DNA sequence: TGTGCCAGCAGCTTTGGTTCAGGGAGGGGCACAGATACGCAGTATTTT. The encoded protein is CASSFGSGRGTDTQYF.

The chain uses TRBV7-9 and TRBJ1-1; D possibly corresponds to TRBD1 (6 bases). V was trimmed by 3 bases and J by 5 bases, leaving 7 bases between them. CDR1 SEHNR and CDR2 FQNEAQ come from the germline V gene (reference sequence). The length of the CDR3 is 12 residues. CDR3 loop: CASSLDRTEAFF. As DNA, the CDR3 is TGTGCCAGCAGCTTGGACAGAACTGAAGCTTTCTTT. Full variable domain (missing parts from reference TRBV7-9 and TRBJ1-1): DTGVSQNPRHKITKRGQNVTFRCDPISEHNRLYWYRQTLGQGPEFLTYFQNEAQLEKSRLLSDRFSAERPKGSFSTLEIQRTEQGDSAMYLCASSLDRTEAFFGQGTRLTVV.

The table lists this clone with a few counts. This chain uses TRBV6-6 with TRBJ1-1; D gene ambiguous. The CDR3 totals 13 residues. Looked up from germline, CDR1 is MNHNY and CDR2 is SVGAGI (reference sequence). The V and J ends lost 6 bases and 0 bases respectively, with 8 bases between them. In DNA, the CDR3 is TGTGCCAGCAGCTTGACTCTGAACACTGAAGCTTTCTTT. It specifies CASSLTLNTEAFF.

The V and J genes are TRBV14 and TRBJ2-7, with TRBD1 matching 7 bases. In germline, CDR1 is SGHDN, CDR2 FVKESK. V dropped 4 bases and J dropped 3; count of bases not matched to a gene: 9. The CDR3 sequence is 15 residues long. CDR3 bases: TGTGCCAGCAGCCGGACGGGGACAGCTAGCTACGAGCAGTACTTC. Protein product: CASSRTGTASYEQYF.

The V gene is TRBV2, the J gene TRBJ2-3, with 7 bases matching TRBD2. With 3 bases clipped from V and 3 bases from J, the junction kept 6 bases outside the gene matches. CDR1 is SNHLY, CDR2 FYNNEI, per germline. This CDR3 is 15 amino acids long. The CDR3 loop is CASSDVGGRTDTQYF. The CDR3 DNA sequence: TGTGCCAGCAGTGATGTCGGCGGGAGAACAGATACGCAGTATTTT.

This rearrangement joins TRBV29-1 to TRBJ2-1; weak D call: TRBD2 (6 bases). CDR1 is SQVTM and CDR2 is ANQGSEA in the germline V gene. The CDR3 extends over 16 amino acids. With 1 base removed from V and 3 bases from J, the gap between germline ends came to 16 bases. The CDR3 DNA follows: TGCAGCGTTGAAGGCCCTGGAGGGGCGCACTACAATGAGCAGTTCTTC. It is translated as CSVEGPGGAHYNEQFF.

The chain carries TRBV6-4 and TRBJ2-3; D is unresolved. In germline, CDR1 is MRHNA, CDR2 SNTAGT. There are 14 residues in the CDR3. V was clipped by 2 bases and J by 2 bases, with 8 bases between them. As DNA, the CDR3 is TGTGCCAGCAGTGACACCCGACTCACAGATACGCAGTATTTT. Residues: CASSDTRLTDTQYF.

CDR3: CASSIRGGTYEQYF. CDR3 DNA: TGTGCCAGTAGTATCCGGGGGGGCACCTACGAGCAGTACTTC. This sequence joins TRBV19 and TRBJ2-5; 8 bases are shared with TRBD2. The end of the DNA aligns better with TRBJ2-7, so the J call may be wrong. Germline CDR1 is LNHDA and CDR2 is SQIVND (reference sequence). The CDR3 runs 14 residues.

The V and J genes are TRBV4-3 and TRBJ2-7; no clear D. In germline, CDR1 is LGHNA, CDR2 YSLEER. This CDR3 is built from 12 residues. Trimming shortened V by 0 bases and J by 6 bases, and 6 bases separated the two germline ends. The CDR3 loop is CASSQDRGEQYF. Here the CDR3 DNA reads TGCGCCAGCAGCCAAGATAGAGGCGAGCAGTACTTC.

This sequence joins TRBV10-2 and TRBJ2-1; 8 nucleotides line up with TRBD2. The germline V gene encodes CDR1 WSHSY and CDR2 SAAADI. The CDR3 is 13 amino acids. V lost 4 bases, J lost 4 bases, and 0 bases stayed unmatched. CDR3 protein: CASSGLAYNEQFF. CDR3 in DNA: TGCGCCAGCAGTGGACTAGCGTACAATGAGCAGTTCTTC.

The chain combines TRBV9 with TRBJ1-1; 7 nucleotides agree with TRBD1. The CDR3 extends over 14 amino acids. Trimming took 4 bases from V and 5 from J; bases not matched to a gene: 8. Germline CDR1 reads SGDLS; CDR2 reads YYNGEE. CDR3 amino acids: CASSPNPGGTEAFF. In DNA form, the CDR3 reads TGTGCCAGCAGCCCTAACCCAGGGGGTACTGAAGCTTTCTTT.